This TCR beta chain originates from a study of identical twins. Study results and limitations: Models underestimated out-of-frame TCR alpha sharing in monozygotic twins. Not following the same donors, the study drew its conclusions from cross-sectional statistical analysis.

TCRdb independently ran MiXCR on the 5' RACE reads; one entry per CDR3 protein. The sample has fewer than 900,000 distinct CDR3 sequences; 21% are singletons. This clonotype was detected ten times or more. Antigen unknown. Separately, the same data were catalogued under a study of T cells expressing NK-cell markers.

The source is a woman in her late teens or twenties in good health. The sample was PBMCs.

The CDR3 protein is CAISERGEQFF. As DNA, the CDR3 is TGTGCCATCAGTGAGCGCGGGGAGCAGTTCTTC. This chain uses TRBV10-3 with TRBJ2-1, with a weak D call TRBD2 (5 bases). In germline, CDR1 is ENHRY, CDR2 SYGVKD. Trimming left V 2 bases short and J 10 bases short, with 6 bases between. The CDR3 runs 11 residues.